This T cell receptor beta chain was captured in a study of shared clonotypes between healthy human individuals. General study findings and limits: Specimens sampled were limited to blood, with tissue repertoires likely differing.

Over several immunoSEQ plates, each subset's genomic DNA was distributed in even portions. Assay used: immunoSEQ multiplex PCR; TCRdb lists only in-frame clones, some missing. The sample lists about 2.4 million clones, approximately 90% occurring once. The ends lost 4 bases at V and 7 bases at J; junction bases unmatched: 11. Germline V gene data show CDR1 as SGDLS and CDR2 as YYNGEE. The CDR3 extends over 15 amino acids. In regard to this clone: The antigen is unknown.

V usage is TRBV9 and J usage is TRBJ1-2, with TRBD1 matching 9 bases. Sequenced sample: naive CD4+ T cells sorted from blood. Subset given: CD45RA+ positively selected. This TCR was sampled from a man between 18 and 35 years old in good health. The CDR3 DNA reads as TGTGCCAGCAGCCCTTACTCCGGGACAGGGAGTGGCTACACCTTC. Protein: CASSPYSGTGSGYTF.